This T cell receptor beta chain is from a study of T cell repertoires in aging, cancer and after chemotherapy. About the study: Healthy donor repertoires were recorded over several months to years and showed clear clonal overlap. Approximately 9 million TCR reads made up the full dataset. Overall study findings and caveats: Compared with age-matched healthy donors, untreated hematological or solid cancer patients showed higher blood TCR clonality.

With 2 bases removed from V and 2 bases from J, the gap between germline ends came to 11 bases. The CDR3 has 15 residues. Looked up from germline, CDR1 is MRHNA and CDR2 is SNTAGT. Amplification of TCR beta used genomic DNA extracted from peripheral blood. This clonotype was found a few times. Antigen unknown. Rearranged V-D-J TRB sequences were amplified with a mixed TRB-A/B primer pool. One entry per CDR3 protein, called by TCRdb with MiXCR from the multiplex PCR reads. The data contain about 10,000 distinct CDR3 sequences, over 30% of them singletons. The chain links TRBV6-4 to TRBJ2-3, with D possibly called TRBD1 or TRBD2 (5 bases each). The sequencing input was blood. The sequence was collected from a human donor in good health. As DNA, the CDR3 is TGTGCCAGCAGTGACGGGACCGAACCCACAGATACGCAGTATTTT. It encodes CASSDGTEPTDTQYF.